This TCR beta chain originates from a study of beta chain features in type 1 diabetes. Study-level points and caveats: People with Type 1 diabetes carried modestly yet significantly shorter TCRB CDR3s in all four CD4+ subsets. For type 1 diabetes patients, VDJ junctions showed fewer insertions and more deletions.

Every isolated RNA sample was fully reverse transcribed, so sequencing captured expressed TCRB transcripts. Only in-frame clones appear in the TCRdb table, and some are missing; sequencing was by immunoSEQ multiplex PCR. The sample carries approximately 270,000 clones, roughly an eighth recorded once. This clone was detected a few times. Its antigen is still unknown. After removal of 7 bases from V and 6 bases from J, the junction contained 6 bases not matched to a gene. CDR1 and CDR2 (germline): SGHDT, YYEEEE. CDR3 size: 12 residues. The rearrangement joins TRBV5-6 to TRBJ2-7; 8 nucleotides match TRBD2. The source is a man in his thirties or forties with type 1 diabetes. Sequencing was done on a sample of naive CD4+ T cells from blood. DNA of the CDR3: TGTGCCAGCTCAGAGCGGGAGTTCGAGCAGTACTTC. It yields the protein CASSEREFEQYF.